This T cell receptor (beta chain) was sequenced in a study of a mutant IDH1 vaccine in newly diagnosed glioma (dated by TCRdb to about 2021). With respect to the entire study: Vaccination was initiated 4-6 weeks after radiotherapy alone, or concurrently with temozolomide cycles in the chemotherapy-containing groups. Of the approximately 33 patients who were treated, around 62% were male and around 40% were female, and the mean age was roughly 40 years. Before enrollment, patients had received standard therapy of radiotherapy alone, temozolomide alone, or radiochemotherapy with temozolomide; most received the combination. The week-35 safety follow-up took place at visit V12, and the week-47 end of study took place at visit V13. Peripheral blood was drawn at six visits: V03 (baseline), V05, V07, V10, V12 and V13. For exploratory analyses, about 25 treated patients had longitudinal TCRB deep sequencing done wherever samples were available.

Measured from the cysteine to the phenylalanine, the CDR3 is 13 residues long. Only the CDR3 region is kept as DNA, spanning 39 bases read in frame from base 1. CDR1 and CDR2, looked up from the germline V gene (reference sequence), are MNHNY and SVGAGI. V loses 0 bases of germline sequence and J loses 5 bases, and the interval between the two ends is 8 bases. What the work shows at the level of the full study, not this receptor alone: It was noted by the authors that analyses of patient blood samples could not be reproduced owing to sample limitations. Availability determined which PBMC samples were chosen for TCRB deep sequencing. Vaccine-induced immune responses across multiple MHC alleles were detected in 93.3% of patients. Changes in the top peripheral T cell clonotypes picked up by TCRB sequencing did not appear to be linked to pseudoprogression.

Notes on this clone: Which antigen it targets is not known. Per-base qualities were not stored, and no clone one base away is much larger.

The time point label, as the study defines it: week 47, end of study. Each vaccine dose was 300 ug of a 20-mer mutant IDH1 peptide in Montanide, given subcutaneously with topical imiquimod. Eight vaccinations were administered to patients in weeks 1, 3, 5, 7, 11, 15, 19 and 23, corresponding to visits V03 through V10. Newly diagnosed WHO grade 3 or 4 IDH1-mutant astrocytomas showing loss of nuclear ATRX were present in the donors. The samples were drawn from NOA16, a multicentre, single-arm, open-label phase I trial in Germany that tested a mutant IDH1 peptide vaccine in humans for the first time. The DNeasy Blood and Tissue Kit was used to extract genomic DNA from EDTA blood for TCRB sequencing. To prepare the library, the immunoSEQ multiplex PCR assay was applied. The hsTCRB Kit was used according to the manufacturer's protocol to amplify rearranged TCR beta chain sequences. TCRB libraries were sequenced on an Illumina MiSeq. Turning to the authors' computational methods: The kit vendor's proprietary platform handled demultiplexing, trimming and gene mapping. Imported from immuneACCESS, the table was reduced by TCRdb to in-frame sequences with V and J called. These copies leave out some clones; in studies compared against another copy, an unresolved V gene accounts for under half, and the cause of the remainder is not known. That table supplies the V and J calls and clone size; D and trimming were determined from the DNA. Present in this sample are approximately 50,000 clones, less than 90% of which were seen just once. The ten largest make up roughly 3% of the sample.

The sequence was obtained from a woman in her forties or fifties with glioma. The rearrangement joined TRBV6-6 to TRBJ2-7; a weak D assignment points to TRBD1 (6 bases agree). This specimen was PBMCs, taken from a glioma patient whose treatment included an IDH1 peptide vaccine. The DNA sequence is as follows: TGTGCCAGCAGTTACTCGAGGGGGAACGAGCAGTACTTC. This is translated as CASSYSRGNEQYF.